This T cell receptor beta chain was captured in a study of response to subunit inactivated influenza vaccine. Points from the study as a whole: Authors suggested each seasonal influenza vaccination recruits few new T cells.

Of note for this clonotype: The target antigen is unknown.

A single record per CDR3 protein comes from TCRdb applying MiXCR to the RT-PCR reads. The sample records more than 450,000 distinct CDR3 sequences, 12% being singletons. The input for sequencing was PBMCs from blood, taken on the day of vaccination. The clonotype was recovered from a man aged 50-60 years who received an inactivated influenza vaccine.

The CDR3 protein is CASSVAGGLNEQFF. As DNA, the CDR3 is TGTGCCAGCAGTGTAGCGGGAGGTCTCAATGAGCAGTTCTTC. V is TRBV25-1 and J is TRBJ2-1; 10 positions agree with TRBD2. The V and J ends lost 4 bases and 6 bases, in that order; junction bases with no gene match: 3. This CDR3 comprises 14 residues. Germline loops: CDR1 MGHDK, CDR2 SYGVNS. Based on the CDR3 plus reference TRBV25-1 and TRBJ2-1, the full variable domain is EADIYQTPRYLVIGTGKKITLECSQTMGHDKMYWYQQDPGMELHLIHYSYGVNSTEKGDLSSESTVSRIRTEHFPLTLESARPSHTSQYLCASSVAGGLNEQFFGPGTRLTVL.